A single sample gave rise to the 22 T cell receptor beta chains below, sequenced in a study of blood T cell repertoires in COVID-19. TCRdb keeps only in-frame clones here, not all; method: immunoSEQ multiplex PCR. The sample includes about 180,000 clones, 75% to 90% of them seen just once. The sequenced sample was peripheral blood. All receptors come from a woman aged 65 to 85 with COVID-19, enrolled during active disease.

The chain uses TRBV28 and TRBJ1-2, with TRBD1 matching 8 bases. J gave up 5 bases and V 2 bases, and 10 bases lay outside the gene matches. Germline-derived CDR1 and CDR2 are MDHEN and SYDVKM. CDR3 length: 16 residues. The CDR3 nucleotides read TGTGCCAGCAGTTTACCGGGACAGGAAAGTAGTTATGGCTACACCTTC. Translating gives CASSLPGQESSYGYTF.

This clone was seen more than once but under ten times. The rearrangement uses TRBV28 and TRBJ1-1, with D perhaps TRBD1 (6 bases). V was shortened by 8 bases and J by 4 bases, with 17 bases between the two germline ends. This CDR3 spans 14 amino acids. The germline CDR1 and CDR2 sequences are MDHEN and SYDVKM. CDR3 region: CASLKGGVGTEAFF. The CDR3 coding sequence is TGTGCCAGCCTTAAGGGGGGGGTGGGCACTGAAGCTTTCTTT.

The gene calls are TRBV5-1 and TRBJ2-7; weak D call: TRBD2 (5 bases). This CDR3 has 15 residues. The ends were cut back, 0 bases at V and 1 base at J, with 11 bases in the middle. Germline CDR1 reads SGHRS; CDR2 reads YFSETQ. CDR3 nucleotide sequence: TGCGCCAGCAGCTTGGGGGCGGGCCTATCCTACGAGCAGTACTTC. The encoded protein is CASSLGAGLSYEQYF.

This sequence joins TRBV14 and TRBJ2-7, with a possible D match to TRBD1 (7 bases). Germline loops: CDR1 SGHDN, CDR2 FVKESK. Trimming stripped 4 bases from V and 8 bases from J, with 21 bases between. The CDR3 is 15 amino acids. The CDR3 reads CASSPLTGTVVKQYF. The CDR3 DNA reads as TGTGCCAGCAGCCCTCTGACAGGGACTGTTGTTAAGCAGTACTTC.

This clone was seen a single time. This chain links TRBV6-5 with TRBJ1-4; unclear D gene. The germline V and J ends were trimmed by 5 bases and 6 bases, with 13 bases remaining between them. Germline CDR1 reads MNHEY; CDR2 reads SVGAGI. There are 14 residues in the CDR3. The CDR3 sequence: CASSLAPTDEKLFF. The CDR3 DNA sequence: TGTGCCAGCAGTCTGGCCCCTACAGATGAAAAACTGTTTTTT.

This rearrangement joins TRBV28 to TRBJ1-6, with 8 nucleotides matching TRBD1. The V gene end was trimmed by 5 bases and the J gene end by 9 bases; junction bases not matched to a gene: 6. The CDR3 extends over 14 amino acids. CDR1 and CDR2 (germline): MDHEN, SYDVKM. CDR3 residues: CASSGQGSGSPLHF. CDR3 nucleotide sequence: TGTGCCAGCAGTGGACAGGGTAGCGGTTCACCCCTCCACTTT.

V is TRBV6-2 or TRBV6-3 and J is TRBJ2-7; D possibly corresponds to TRBD1 (6 bases). Germline CDR1 and CDR2: MNHEY and SVGEGT. Trimming pared 0 bases from V and 10 bases from J, leaving 16 bases between. The CDR3 runs 14 residues. The chain's CDR3 is CASSYSPTGAAQYF. The CDR3 nucleotides read TGTGCCAGCAGTTACTCTCCGACAGGAGCGGCCCAGTACTTC.

V usage is TRBV5-1 and J usage is TRBJ2-2, with D possibly matching TRBD1 (5 bases). The CDR3 totals 14 residues. V was pared by 1 base and J by 6 bases, with 10 bases between. Germline values: CDR1 SGHRS, CDR2 YFSETQ. The CDR3 DNA follows: TGCGCCAGCAGCTTGTCGACAGAACCCGGGGAGCTGTTTTTT. Residues: CASSLSTEPGELFF. The full variable domain, with the rest looked up from reference TRBV5-1 and TRBJ2-2, is KAGVTQTPRYLIKTRGQQVTLSCSPISGHRSVSWYQQTPGQGLQFLFEYFSETQRNKGNFPGRFSGRQFSNSRSEMNVSTLELGDSALYLCASSLSTEPGELFFGEGSRLTVL.

The chain employs TRBV7-8 and TRBJ1-5; D unresolved. The CDR3 sequence is 16 residues long. Per the germline V gene, CDR1 is SGHVS and CDR2 is FQNEAQ. V lost 0 bases, J lost 2 bases, and 11 bases lay in between. CDR3 sequence: CASSLATPRGNQPQHF. Here the CDR3 DNA reads TGTGCCAGCAGCTTAGCCACCCCACGGGGCAATCAGCCCCAGCATTTT.

V and J are TRBV3-1 (or the pseudogene TRBV3-2) and TRBJ2-1, with a weak D call TRBD2 (5 bases). CDR1 and CDR2 (germline): LGHDT, YNNKEL (reference sequence). The germline V and J ends were trimmed by 4 bases and 4 bases, with 14 bases remaining between them. The CDR3 is made up of 15 amino acids. The CDR3 nucleotides are TGTGCCAGCAGCCTTCTTGGCGGGCAGTACAATGAGCAGTTCTTC. Translating gives CASSLLGGQYNEQFF.

This clone was counted a single time. This rearrangement joins TRBV6-5 to TRBJ2-7, with D possibly matching TRBD2 (5 bases). Germline V CDR1 and CDR2: MNHEY, SVGAGI. V lost 0 bases and J lost 6, with 15 bases in between. The CDR3 has 15 residues. The DNA of the CDR3 is TGTGCCAGCAGTTACTCATCGGGGTCCCGTGGCGAGCAGTACTTC. This encodes CASSYSSGSRGEQYF.

This chain links TRBV7-9 with TRBJ1-5, with 9 bases lining up with TRBD1. V lost 5 bases and J lost 4; bases outside the gene matches: 15. CDR3 length: 18 amino acids. CDR1 is SEHNR and CDR2 is FQNEAQ in the germline V gene (reference sequence). The CDR3 reads CASSPGQGSEYRNQPQHF. Here the CDR3 DNA reads TGTGCCAGCAGCCCAGGACAGGGGTCCGAATATCGGAATCAGCCCCAGCATTTT.

The chain combines TRBV6-5 with TRBJ2-1; TRBD2 matches 11 bases. The CDR3 totals 15 residues. V shed 4 bases and J 7 bases; nucleotides not matched to a gene: 6. Germline CDR1 is MNHEY and CDR2 is SVGAGI. Here the CDR3 DNA reads TGTGCCAGCAGTTCACTAGCGGGAGCTATTAATGAGCAGTTCTTC. Translation: CASSSLAGAINEQFF.

The CDR3: CASSIGGGRLPTDTQYF. The CDR3 region has the DNA TGTGCCAGTAGTATAGGGGGCGGGAGATTACCCACAGATACGCAGTATTTT. The rearrangement links TRBV19 to TRBJ2-3; 7 bases match TRBD2. Trimming took 1 base from V and 2 from J; bases not matched to a gene: 9. Germline CDR1 LNHDA, CDR2 SQIVND (reference sequence). The CDR3 runs to 17 residues.

Note on this clone: The junction and the germline gene differ at one end; a read error may be behind it. The chain employs TRBV7-2 and TRBJ2-1; 11 nucleotides agree with TRBD2. This CDR3 spans 15 amino acids. Germline V gene lookup returns CDR1 SGHTA and CDR2 FQGNSA. CDR3 in DNA: TGTGCCAGCAGCATAGCGGGAGGGCCAAACAATGAGCAGTTCTTC. Its protein product is CASSIAGGPNNEQFF.

The V gene is TRBV5-8, the J gene TRBJ1-4; possible D gene TRBD1, 6 bases. CDR1 SGHTS and CDR2 YDEGEE come from the germline V gene. Trimming stripped 4 bases from V and 8 bases from J, with 18 bases between. The CDR3 covers 15 residues. The CDR3 DNA reads TGTGCCAGCAGCCTCACAATGGGGGCTAGGGAAAAACTGTTTTTT. Its translation is CASSLTMGAREKLFF.

This clone has just a few counts. The chain joins TRBV30 to TRBJ2-4, with D possibly TRBD1 on 6 matching bases. From germline, CDR1 is GTSNPN and CDR2 SVGIG (reference sequence). The CDR3 runs 12 residues. The V end lost 7 bases, the J end lost 6 bases, and 13 bases lay between the germline ends. The CDR3 region is CAYSDSGNIQYF. The CDR3 DNA is TGTGCCTACTCGGACAGCGGAAACATTCAGTACTTC.

The chain recombines TRBV19 with TRBJ2-4; TRBD1 agrees at 7 bases. Trimming cost V 2 bases and J 7 bases; bases outside gene matches: 5. There are 14 residues in the CDR3. Per germline, CDR1 LNHDA and CDR2 SQIVND (reference sequence). CDR3 bases: TGTGCCAGTAGTATACGACAGGGTAGGAACATTCAGTACTTC. This sequence encodes CASSIRQGRNIQYF.

The chain is built from TRBV19 and TRBJ2-1; 8 bases align to TRBD1. CDR3 length: 15 amino acids. The junction had 12 bases not matched to a gene; V was cut back by 4 bases and J by 10 bases. Per germline, CDR1 LNHDA and CDR2 SQIVND (reference sequence). CDR3 coding DNA: TGTGCCAGTAGTACATTGGACAGGGTTCCAGGCGAGCAGTTCTTC. This codes for CASSTLDRVPGEQFF.

V and J are TRBV5-1 and TRBJ1-1, with 7 bases matching TRBD1. This CDR3 is built from 14 residues. Germline V CDR1 and CDR2: SGHRS, YFSETQ. Trimming cost V 4 bases and J 2 bases; bases outside gene matches: 5. CDR3 amino acids: CASSRDSTNTEAFF. CDR3 in DNA: TGCGCCAGCAGCCGGGACAGCACCAACACTGAAGCTTTCTTT.

This rearrangement joins TRBV29-1 to TRBJ2-1; TRBD2 matches at 13 bases. The length of the CDR3 is 14 residues. Germline CDR1 reads SQVTM; CDR2 reads ANQGSEA. Unmatched junction bases numbered 6, after V lost 6 bases and J lost 7 bases. Written as DNA, the CDR3 is TGCAGCGTCGGGGGACTAGCGGGGAGTAATGAGCAGTTCTTC. Its translation is CSVGGLAGSNEQFF.

This sequence joins TRBV10-1 and TRBJ1-5; 10 nucleotides line up with TRBD1. Germline CDR1 is WNHNN and CDR2 is SYGVQD (reference sequence). With V trimmed by 4 bases and J by 3 bases, 18 bases remained unmatched. The CDR3 spans 20 residues. CDR3 nucleotides: TGCGCCAGCAGTGTATACCCCGGGACAGGGGAAAGCGGAATCAATCAGCCCCAGCATTTT. The encoded protein is CASSVYPGTGESGINQPQHF.